Judged by frequency, the clone carrying this T cell receptor beta chain is medium-sized. What it binds is unknown. This sample was taken from a study of T cell clusters in autoimmune cytopenias. One tube held mixed TRB-A and TRB-B primer pools for touch-down PCR. Using the multiplex PCR reads, TCRdb records one entry per CDR3 protein without DNA. This sample's table has 2,900 or so distinct CDR3 sequences. TRB was amplified from 250 ng of peripheral blood genomic DNA per sample. The study, taken as a whole, reports: TRB repertoire shifts in secondary cytopenia and chronic lymphocytic leukemia mostly reflected lymphoma, not autoimmunity. The cluster-lack signature was not seen for secondary cytopenia versus chronic lymphocytic leukemia.

The length of the CDR3 is 13 residues. CDR1 is MNHEY, CDR2 SMNVEV, per germline (reference sequence). The chain joins TRBV27 to TRBJ2-7. The receptor's source is a human donor with an autoimmune cytopenia or autoimmune hepatitis (not recorded which). Sequenced material: peripheral blood. The CDR3 here is CASSWSTDYEQYF.